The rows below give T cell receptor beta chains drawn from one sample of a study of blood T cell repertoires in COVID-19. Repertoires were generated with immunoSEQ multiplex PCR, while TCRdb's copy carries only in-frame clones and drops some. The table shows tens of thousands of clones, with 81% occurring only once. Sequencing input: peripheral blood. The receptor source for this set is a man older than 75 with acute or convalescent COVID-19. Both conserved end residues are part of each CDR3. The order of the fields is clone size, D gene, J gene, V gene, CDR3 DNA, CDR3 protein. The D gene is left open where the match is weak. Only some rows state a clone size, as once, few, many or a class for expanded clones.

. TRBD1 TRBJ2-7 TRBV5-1 TGCGCCAGCAGCTTGCAGGCAGGGGGCGCGGAGAACGAGCAGTACTTC CASSLQAGGAENEQYF
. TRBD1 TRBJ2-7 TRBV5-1 TGCGCCAGCAGCCGGGGACAGGATCTATACGAGCAGTACTTC CASSRGQDLYEQYF
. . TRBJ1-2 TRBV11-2 TGTGCCAGCAGCCCGAGCCAGGGTCAACCCTACACCTTC CASSPSQGQPYTF
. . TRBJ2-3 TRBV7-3 TGTGCCAGCAGCCCCCAGGGGGGCCTCACAGATACGCAGTATTTT CASSPQGGLTDTQYF
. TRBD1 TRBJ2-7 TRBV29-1 TGCAGCGTTGTTTTACGTTCGGACAGGCGACCTATCTACGAGCAGTACTTC CSVVLRSDRRPIYEQYF
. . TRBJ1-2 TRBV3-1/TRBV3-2 TGTGCCAGCAGCCCATATAGAGATAACTATGGCTACACCTTC CASSPYRDNYGYTF
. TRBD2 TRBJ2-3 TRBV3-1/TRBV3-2 TGTGCCAGCAGCCGGACTAGCGGGGGGTTCACAGATACGCAGTATTTT CASSRTSGGFTDTQYF
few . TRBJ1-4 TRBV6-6 TGTGCCAGCAGGCCGGCGGGGGCGGATGAAAAACTGTTTTTT CASRPAGADEKLFF
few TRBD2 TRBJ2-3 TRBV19 TGTGCCAGCGGGACTAGCGGGAGTTTAGATACGCAGTATTTT CASGTSGSLDTQYF
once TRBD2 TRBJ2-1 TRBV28 TGTGCCAGCGGGAGGGCCGTCTACAATGAGCAGTTCTTC CASGRAVYNEQFF
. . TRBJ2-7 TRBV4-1 TGCGCCAGCAGCCAAGATTTGGGGGGGACACCTTACGAGCAGTACTTC CASSQDLGGTPYEQYF
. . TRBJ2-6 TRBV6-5 TGTGCCAGCATCGGACAAAACTCTGGGGCCAACGTCCTGACTTTC CASIGQNSGANVLTF
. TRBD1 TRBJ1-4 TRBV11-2 TGTGCCAGCAGCAGGACAGGGACTAATGAAAAACTGTTTTTT CASSRTGTNEKLFF
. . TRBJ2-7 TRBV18 TGTGCCAGCTCATCACAACCGGCCTACGAGCAGTACTTC CASSSQPAYEQYF
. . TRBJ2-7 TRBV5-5 TGTGCCAGCAGCTTTGAGGACTACGAGCAGTACTTC CASSFEDYEQYF
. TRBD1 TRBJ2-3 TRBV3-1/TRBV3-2 TGTGCCAGCAGCCATGGGACAGGGGACCCTAGCACAGATACGCAGTATTTT CASSHGTGDPSTDTQYF
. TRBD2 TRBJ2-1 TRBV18 TGTGCCAGCTCACCGATTAGGACTAGCGACAATGAGCAGTTCTTC CASSPIRTSDNEQFF
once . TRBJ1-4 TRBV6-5 TGTGCCACCCGGAGGGGAAAACTGTTTTTT CATRRGKLFF
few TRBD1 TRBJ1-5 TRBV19 TGTGCCAGTAGTAAAAACAGGGGACCCAATCAGCCCCAGCATTTT CASSKNRGPNQPQHF